This T cell receptor (beta chain) was captured by sequencing in a study of cytomegalovirus exposure and HLA in healthy donors. Study-level results: Some TCR beta chains (164 of them) were listed as cytomegalovirus-associated.

It was with 60 Vbeta and 13 Jbeta primers that the PCR ran. The data were produced by immunoSEQ multiplex PCR, yet TCRdb's version contains in-frame clones alone and is incomplete. Here the sample spans nearly 200,000 clones, roughly four fifths being singletons. As regards this clone: Its antigen is currently unknown.

The ends were cut back, 3 bases at V and 7 bases at J, with 19 bases in the middle. The germline gives CDR1 MGHRA, CDR2 YSYEKL. CDR3 length: 15 amino acids. The receptor was isolated from a woman aged 45-60 years in good health and CMV-seropositive. This sequence joins TRBV4-1 and TRBJ2-7, with D maybe TRBD1 (6 bases). Sequencing was carried out using PBMCs. Here the CDR3 reads CASSQFAGDIREQYF. In DNA, the CDR3 is TGCGCCAGCAGCCAGTTCGCAGGGGACATAAGAGAGCAGTACTTC.